This T cell receptor beta chain came from a study of T cell responses to AZD1222 COVID-19 vaccine. Study-wide points: None of the repertoires were sampled until the peak T cell response had passed.

Sequenced by immunoSEQ multiplex PCR; TCRdb stores in-frame clones only, minus some. This sample has approximately 110,000 clones, with more than 75% found just once. Remarks on this clone: Its antigen is unknown.

Germline V lookup: CDR1 SGDLS, CDR2 YYNGEE. Between the trimmed V and J ends, which lost 4 bases and 4 bases, there was a span of 21 bases. The CDR3 has 16 amino acids. This receptor was obtained from an adult in good health. This chain uses TRBV9 with TRBJ2-7; the D gene is possibly TRBD2 (6 bases). Here the sequenced sample was peripheral blood, taken on day 0 of AZD1222 vaccination. The CDR3 coding sequence is TGTGCCAGCAGCCCCCGCTCGACTAGTATCGATTACGAGCAGTACTTC. It is translated as CASSPRSTSIDYEQYF. Based on the CDR3 plus reference TRBV9 and TRBJ2-7, the full variable domain is DSGVTQTPKHLITATGQRVTLRCSPRSGDLSVYWYQQSLDQGLQFLIQYYNGEERAKGNILERFSAQQFPDLHSELNLSSLELGDSALYFCASSPRSTSIDYEQYFGPGTRLTVT.